This T cell receptor (beta chain) stems from a study of T cells in Graves' hyperthyroidism and ophthalmopathy (dated by TCRdb to the late 2010s). Regarding the study in general: Peripheral blood was sampled at the time of initial diagnosis, prior to any treatment. To identify distinguishing TCR V-J signatures, a discovery cohort of some 99 patients was used, comprising 43 with Graves' ophthalmopathy and around 60 with stable Graves' hyperthyroidism. Whether ophthalmopathy could be predicted prospectively was tested in an independent validation cohort made up of under 20 hyperthyroidism patients plus 17 patients who later progressed to ophthalmopathy. The 100 discovery patients were randomly split 7:3 into training and test sets. In addition, the study compared T-cell repertoires in thyroid tissue and in blood from roughly six Graves' hyperthyroidism patients. Once sampling was done, hyperthyroidism patients were given methimazole at a starting dose of 30 mg daily, whereas ophthalmopathy patients were given high-dose intravenous methylprednisolone. According to the paper, TCR Vbeta CDR3 sequencing was carried out on over 130 peripheral blood samples, which came from under 50 ophthalmopathy, around 75 hyperthyroidism and around 17 progressor patients.

Hyperthyroidism patients were newly diagnosed, had a disease duration of under 2 months, and were aged 18 to 65 years. Patients with uncontrolled infections, other autoimmune diseases, pregnancy or lactation were excluded. Diagnoses were established on the basis of clinical symptoms, serum thyroxine and TRAb, thyroid ultrasound, and orbital computed tomography. For progressor patients, blood was drawn at the first diagnosis of hyperthyroidism, before any ophthalmopathy symptoms had appeared. PBMCs were separated from roughly 10 ml of fresh peripheral blood using Ficoll-Paque density gradient centrifugation. Progressor patients were initially diagnosed with Graves' hyperthyroidism and developed ophthalmopathy during follow-up. Total RNA was extracted with Trizol reagent, and quality was checked on an Agilent 2100 Bioanalyzer. The full study reports these points: Most expanded thyroid clonotypes (frequency above 0.001) were also found in blood, which suggests that blood repertoires may mirror thyroid immune responses. During validation, the model predicted progression to ophthalmopathy a median of roughly 7.1 months ahead of onset, with almost 71% sensitivity and roughly 72% specificity. Sample size was not statistically predetermined, and blinding of investigators to group allocation was not performed. A model built on a 13 V-J signature distinguished ophthalmopathy from stable hyperthyroidism, reaching 87.88% sensitivity and about 81% specificity in cross-validation and 80%/75% in testing.

The TCR beta CDR3 regions were amplified from RNA transcripts. For the first round of RT-PCR on the TCR CDR3, the HTBI primer set was used together with the Qiagen OneStep RT-PCR kit. Libraries were constructed in a second round of multiplex PCR, after which size selection and purification were performed. Sequencing of the libraries was done on an Illumina HiSeq2000 using paired-end 100 bp reads. As for the authors' bioinformatics: SOAPnuke was used to process the raw data, throwing out any read that contained adapters or uncalled bases, had a mean Phred below 15, or lacked an exact constant-primer or identifier match. High-quality paired reads were merged with COPE v1.2.5, and unique nucleotide sequences were defined as clonotypes. Clonotypes were aligned to IMGT TRBV, TRBD and TRBJ reference segments using MiTCR v1.1. Only V-J combinations with frequency above 0.0001, covering about 99% of repertoires, were analysed. A TCS score was defined as the ratio between F50 (clonal expansion) and ExV (chaos), using BLOSUM62-based TCRdist between CDR3 peptides within each V-J. Welch's t-statistics and random forest reduced just over 500 V-J features to about 13, which were used in a naive Bayes classifier (R e1071). The public reads were run again by TCRdb, first through fastp at Q25 and then through MiXCR, and only productive beta chains were kept. Rows matching on CDR3 protein sequence are summarized as one entry with the most common DNA and genes. TCRdb's processing, not the authors', yielded these V and J calls. Here the sample has about 380,000 distinct CDR3 sequences; about 14% occur a single time. About a fifth of the sample belongs to the ten largest clones.

Regarding this clonotype: It lacks a known antigen. Base-call qualities are not available, and no considerably larger clone is one nucleotide away.

The sequence was obtained from a man aged 25-45 years with Graves' hyperthyroidism that later progressed to Graves' ophthalmopathy. Material for sequencing was blood.

The CDR3 loop reads CASGRDRANQPQHF. The DNA sequence reads TGTGCTAGTGGTAGGGACAGGGCTAATCAGCCCCAGCATTTT. The sequence links TRBV12-5 to TRBJ1-5, and TRBD1 matches 9 of the central bases. For this chain, trimming is 5 bases at the V end and 4 bases at the J end, and the number of junction bases without a gene match is 3. CDR1 LGHNT and CDR2 FRNRAP are derived from the germline V gene. From the cysteine up to the phenylalanine, the CDR3 has a length of 14 residues. The only DNA kept is the CDR3, 42 bases in frame from the first base.